Each of the 22 T cell receptor beta chains below was sequenced from the same sample in a study of blood T cell repertoires in COVID-19. This table comes from immunoSEQ multiplex PCR, and its TCRdb copy is limited to in-frame clones, with some not included. Of about 130,000 clones listed, 79% were seen once; the top ten hold about 5%. Sequenced input: peripheral blood. The receptors shown here come from a woman in her 70s with COVID-19, enrolled during active disease.

The rearrangement links TRBV9 to TRBJ1-3; D gene unclear. The CDR3 loop spans 16 amino acids. Germline V gene data show CDR1 as SGDLS and CDR2 as YYNGEE. The ends were cut back, 0 bases at V and 12 bases at J, with 22 bases in the middle. For the CDR3, the DNA is TGTGCCAGCAGCGTAGGAGCCCCCGGGCCTGGGGAGGTCATATATTTT. Its protein is CASSVGAPGPGEVIYF.

The chain carries TRBV6-2 or TRBV6-3 and TRBJ2-2; possible D gene TRBD1, 6 bases. Germline CDR1 is MNHEY and CDR2 is SVGEGT. The CDR3 is 15 amino acids. Trimming took off 2 bases at V and 5 bases at J, with 12 bases between the two ends. The CDR3: CASSYMGQPTGELFF. CDR3 nucleotides: TGTGCCAGCAGTTACATGGGACAACCAACCGGGGAGCTGTTTTTT.

There are a few counts of this clone. This chain connects TRBV5-1 to TRBJ2-5, with TRBD2 matching 16 bases. V shed 4 bases, J shed 4 bases, and the junction held 7 bases outside the gene matches. Germline CDR1 and CDR2: SGHRS and YFSETQ. The CDR3 consists of 17 residues. The CDR3 region is CASSPGLAGGPAETQYF. CDR3 DNA: TGCGCCAGCAGCCCGGGACTAGCGGGGGGGCCGGCAGAGACCCAGTACTTC.

Only a few counts were recorded for this clone. V usage is TRBV6-5 and J usage is TRBJ1-2, with 8 bases fitting TRBD1. V shed 3 bases and J 5 bases; nucleotides not matched to a gene: 8. The germline gives CDR1 MNHEY, CDR2 SVGAGI. This CDR3 contains 15 residues. CDR3 sequence reads: CASSYDRGGGYGYTF. The CDR3 bases are TGTGCCAGCAGTTATGACAGGGGAGGAGGGTATGGCTACACCTTC.

This rearrangement joins TRBV5-1 to TRBJ2-1; 10 bases agree with TRBD2. The CDR3 has 15 residues. V trimming: 1 base; J trimming: 5 bases; junction bases outside the gene matches: 3. The germline CDR1 and CDR2 sequences are SGHRS and YFSETQ. The CDR3 DNA follows: TGCGCCAGCAGCTTGAGGAGCGGGGGGGACAATGAGCAGTTCTTC. Translation gives CASSLRSGGDNEQFF.

The chain is built from TRBV19 and TRBJ1-1; weak D call: TRBD1 (5 bases). Germline loops: CDR1 LNHDA, CDR2 SQIVND (reference sequence). The CDR3 is made up of 13 amino acids. The V gene lost 2 bases and the J gene lost 4 bases, with 8 bases spanning the gap. CDR3 DNA sequence: TGTGCCAGTAGTATAACAAGGGGCACTGAAGCTTTCTTT. Residues: CASSITRGTEAFF.

This rearrangement joins TRBV2 to TRBJ1-5; D is unresolved. The V gene's germline CDR1 is SNHLY and CDR2 FYNNEI. V was shortened by 7 bases and J by 4 bases, with 8 bases between the two germline ends. This CDR3 is built from 12 residues. The CDR3 nucleotides are TGTGCCAGCACAGTTTTGAATCAGCCCCAGCATTTT. It is translated as CASTVLNQPQHF.

The chain recombines TRBV24-1 with TRBJ1-1, with 7 bases fitting TRBD1. This CDR3 spans 15 amino acids. V lost 4 bases, J lost 1 base, and 5 bases stayed unmatched. Germline V gene data show CDR1 as KGHDR and CDR2 as SFDVKD. The DNA of the CDR3 is TGTGCCACCAGTGACTCGACAGGGCCGAACACTGAAGCTTTCTTT. This gives the protein CATSDSTGPNTEAFF.

The chain has TRBV7-8 and TRBJ1-2; 7 nucleotides match TRBD1. CDR3 length: 15 residues. The V and J ends lost 5 bases and 5 bases, in that order; junction bases with no gene match: 11. Germline V CDR1 and CDR2: SGHVS, FQNEAQ. The CDR3 is CASSQYRGAPYGYTF. DNA for the CDR3: TGTGCCAGCAGCCAATACAGGGGAGCCCCGTATGGCTACACCTTC. The complete variable domain, with remaining parts taken from reference TRBV7-8 and TRBJ1-2, reads GAGVSQSPRYKVAKRGQDVALRCDPISGHVSLFWYQQALGQGPEFLTYFQNEAQLDKSGLPSDRFFAERPEGSVSTLKIQRTQQEDSAVYLCASSQYRGAPYGYTFGSGTRLTVV.

The rearrangement links TRBV7-9 to TRBJ2-2, with 7 bases that match TRBD2. The CDR3 contains 14 residues. CDR1 is SEHNR, CDR2 FQNEAQ, per germline (reference sequence). V was clipped by 10 bases and J by 7 bases; unmatched bases: 12. The CDR3 is CANKEREKGGELFF. The CDR3 DNA follows: TGTGCCAACAAAGAGCGGGAAAAGGGCGGGGAGCTGTTTTTT.

In its sample, this clone was seen a few times. J is TRBJ2-7 and V is TRBV9; TRBD1 matches at 8 bases. J lost 5 bases, V lost 0 bases, and 4 bases had no gene match. The length of the CDR3 is 14 residues. In germline, CDR1 is SGDLS, CDR2 YYNGEE. For the CDR3, the DNA is TGTGCCAGCAGCGTAGGACAGGGGAAACACGAGCAGTACTTC. Its protein is CASSVGQGKHEQYF.

The DNA for the CDR3 is TGCAGCGGATTAGCGGGCTACACAGATACGCAGTATTTT. Translation: CSGLAGYTDTQYF. The gene calls are TRBV29-1 and TRBJ2-3, with 7 bases that match TRBD2. Trimming took 7 bases from V and 2 from J; bases not matched to a gene: 6. This CDR3 has 13 amino acids. CDR1 is SQVTM, CDR2 ANQGSEA, per germline.

V gene TRBV15 combines with J gene TRBJ2-4; D is possibly TRBD2 (6 bases). V was clipped by 1 base and J by 3 bases, with 10 bases between them. The CDR3 spans 15 residues. CDR1 and CDR2 (germline): LNHNV, YYDKDF (reference sequence). The CDR3 coding sequence is TGTGCCACCAGCAGAGGGGGGGACTTCAAAAACATTCAGTACTTC. Translation: CATSRGGDFKNIQYF.

This chain joins TRBV30 and TRBJ1-5, with D maybe TRBD1 (5 bases). The germline gives CDR1 GTSNPN, CDR2 SVGIG (reference sequence). The V gene lost 2 bases and the J gene lost 0 bases, with 17 bases spanning the gap. The CDR3 is made up of 17 amino acids. CDR3 bases: TGTGCCTGGAGTAGGGTCAGGGCAGGTTATAGCAATCAGCCCCAGCATTTT. It codes for CAWSRVRAGYSNQPQHF. Full variable domain (remainder filled in from reference TRBV30 and TRBJ1-5): SQTIHQWPATLVQPVGSPLSLECTVEGTSNPNLYWYRQAAGRGLQLLFYSVGIGQISSEVPQNLSASRPQDRQFILSSKKLLLSDSGFYLCAWSRVRAGYSNQPQHFGDGTRLSIL.

This rearrangement joins TRBV23-1 to TRBJ2-1; D might be TRBD2 (6 bases). TRBV23-1 is noted as an ORF with a role that remains uncertain. This CDR3 contains 19 residues. V was pared by 1 base and J by 3 bases, with 22 bases between. CDR3 nucleotides: TGCGCCAGCAGTCAATGCCCCAGGCCCTACGGGGGAAACTACAATGAGCAGTTCTTC. This gives the protein CASSQCPRPYGGNYNEQFF.

CDR3 nucleotide sequence: TGTGCCAGTAGTATAATGCCAGGGAGGACTGAAGCTTTCTTT. Its translation is CASSIMPGRTEAFF. The chain links TRBV19 to TRBJ1-1, with D tentatively TRBD1 (5 bases). Germline assignment: CDR1 LNHDA and CDR2 SQIVND (reference sequence). Trimming took 2 bases from V and 5 from J, leaving 12 bases between them. CDR3 length equals 14 residues.

Ten or more counts support this clone. The chain is built from TRBV7-9 and TRBJ2-1, with D perhaps TRBD1 (6 bases). The CDR3 is 12 amino acids. Germline assignment: CDR1 SEHNR and CDR2 FQNEAQ (reference sequence). V was pared by 1 base and J by 12 bases, with 10 bases between. CDR3 in amino acids: CASSLEGGRQFF. The CDR3 DNA follows: TGTGCCAGCAGCTTAGAAGGGGGAAGGCAGTTCTTC.

The chain employs TRBV7-8 and TRBJ1-1; 10 nucleotides agree with TRBD1. The CDR3 has 14 residues. CDR1 SGHVS and CDR2 FQNEAQ come from the germline V gene. The ends lost 6 bases at V and 5 bases at J; junction bases unmatched: 6. The CDR3 DNA follows: TGTGCCAGCAGTACGGGACAGGGGTGGACTGAAGCTTTCTTT. Its translation: CASSTGQGWTEAFF.

The genes are TRBV7-2 and TRBJ2-5; TRBD1 agrees at 9 bases. V was pared by 5 bases and J by 7 bases, with 2 bases of the junction left unmatched. The CDR3 extends over 12 amino acids. Germline assignment: CDR1 SGHTA and CDR2 FQGNSA. This chain's CDR3 is CASSLDRGTQYF. CDR3 nucleotides: TGTGCCAGCAGCCTGGACAGGGGGACCCAGTACTTC.

The chain is built from TRBV14 and TRBJ1-2; 8 positions match TRBD1. CDR3 size: 14 residues. The trim removed 2 bases at V and 8 bases at J, leaving 7 bases unmatched. From germline, CDR1 is SGHDN and CDR2 FVKESK. Written as DNA, the CDR3 is TGTGCCAGCAGCCAAAACACAGGGGGAGGAGGCTACACCTTC. Its protein is CASSQNTGGGGYTF.

V and J are TRBV30 and TRBJ1-2, with 7 bases that match TRBD1. The CDR3 has 13 amino acids. V lost 6 bases to trimming and J lost 5 bases; unmatched junction nucleotides: 9. Germline values: CDR1 GTSNPN, CDR2 SVGIG (reference sequence). CDR3 sequence reads: CACIPDRRYGYTF. CDR3 in DNA: TGTGCCTGTATTCCGGACAGGCGTTATGGCTACACCTTC. The full variable domain, rest sourced from reference TRBV30 and TRBJ1-2, is SQTIHQWPATLVQPVGSPLSLECTVEGTSNPNLYWYRQAAGRGLQLLFYSVGIGQISSEVPQNLSASRPQDRQFILSSKKLLLSDSGFYLCACIPDRRYGYTFGSGTRLTVV.

The table lists this clone with a few counts. This rearrangement joins TRBV6-5 to TRBJ1-5; D not resolved. Per germline, CDR1 MNHEY and CDR2 SVGAGI. The CDR3 totals 13 residues. V lost 6 bases, J lost 2 bases, and 8 bases lay in between. The CDR3 DNA reads as TGTGCCAGCAGCTGGGAGGGCAATCAGCCCCAGCATTTT. This gives the protein CASSWEGNQPQHF.